Reported below is one T cell receptor (beta chain). The data are from a study of cytomegalovirus exposure and HLA in healthy donors. This PCR relied on a set of 60 Vbeta primers and 13 Jbeta primers. In the authors' workflow: An analysis performed later counted roughly 80 million unique TCR beta chains (approximately 10 million of them shared). Method: immunoSEQ multiplex PCR; TCRdb's copy keeps in-frame clones and lacks some. That table gives V, J and clone size, and the DNA gave D and trimming. Here the sample spans 150,000 to 160,000 clones, 65% to 75% being singletons. CDR1 MRHNA and CDR2 SNTAGT come from the germline V gene. Trimming took 3 bases from V and 7 from J, leaving 10 bases between them. The CDR3 has 13 amino acids.

The V gene is TRBV6-4, the J gene TRBJ1-5, with a weak D call TRBD1 (6 bases). Sequenced material: PBMCs. This TCR was recovered from a man under 40 in good health and CMV-seronegative. The DNA of the CDR3 is TGTGCCAGCAGTGAACAGGGAGCACAGCCCCAGCATTTT. It yields the protein CASSEQGAQPQHF.